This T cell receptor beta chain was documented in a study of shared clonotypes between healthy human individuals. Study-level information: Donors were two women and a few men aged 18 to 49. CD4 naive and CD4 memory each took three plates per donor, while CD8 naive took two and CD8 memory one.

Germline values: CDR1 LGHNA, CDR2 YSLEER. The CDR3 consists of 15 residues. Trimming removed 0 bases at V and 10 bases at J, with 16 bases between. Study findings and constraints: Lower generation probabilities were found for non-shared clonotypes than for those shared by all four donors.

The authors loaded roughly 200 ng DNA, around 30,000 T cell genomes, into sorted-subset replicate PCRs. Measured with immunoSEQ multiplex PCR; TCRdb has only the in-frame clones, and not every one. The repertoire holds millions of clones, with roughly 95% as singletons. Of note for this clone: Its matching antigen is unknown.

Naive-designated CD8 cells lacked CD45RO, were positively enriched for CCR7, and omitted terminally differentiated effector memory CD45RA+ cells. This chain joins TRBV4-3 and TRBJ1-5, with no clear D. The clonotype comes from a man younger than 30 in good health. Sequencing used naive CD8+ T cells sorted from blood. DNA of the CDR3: TGCGCCAGCAGCCAAGACTGGCTCACGCTGGCTCCCCAGCATTTT. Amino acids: CASSQDWLTLAPQHF.